These T cell receptor beta chains were read from a single sample in a study of T cell repertoires in ileal Crohn's disease. Sequencing used immunoSEQ multiplex PCR; TCRdb keeps in-frame clones, though not all of them. The sample has some 60,000 clones, roughly nine tenths seen once; the top ten hold roughly 2%. What was sequenced was ileal tissue. The receptors originated from an adult with Crohn's disease. The CDR3 runs from the conserved cysteine through the conserved F or W. The D gene is left open where the match is weak. Rows give clone size only sometimes, using once, few, many, or a class for an expanded clone.

TRBJ2-5 - TRBV15 15 - TGTGCCACCAGCAGAGATTATAGCGGTTCCTCGGCCCAGTACTTC CATSRDYSGSSAQYF
TRBJ1-2 TRBD1 TRBV9 15 - TGTGCCAGCAGTCCGGGGGACAGCGGCGTTTATGGCTACACCTTC CASSPGDSGVYGYTF
TRBJ1-1 TRBD1 TRBV7-9 14 once TGTGCCAGCAGCTCGGGCAGGGGGTTGTCTGAAGCTTTCTTT CASSSGRGLSEAFF
TRBJ2-2 - TRBV29-1 12 once TGCAGCGTTCCCAGGGCGGACGGGGAGCTGTTTTTT CSVPRADGELFF
TRBJ1-5 - TRBV15 14 - TGTGCCACCAGCAGAGAGAAGGGGAATCAGCCCCAGCATTTT CATSREKGNQPQHF
TRBJ1-5 - TRBV9 14 - TGTGCCAGCAGCGCTACAGGAGACAATCAGCCCCAGCATTTT CASSATGDNQPQHF
TRBJ1-4 TRBD1 TRBV19 13 - TGTGCCAGTAGACCGGGACAGGGTCGAAAACTGTTTTTT CASRPGQGRKLFF
TRBJ1-3 - TRBV7-9 13 few TGTGCCAGCAGCCCTCCCTCTGGAAACACCATATATTTT CASSPPSGNTIYF
TRBJ2-7 TRBD2 TRBV4-2 13 - TGTGCCAGCAGCCAAGAGGGAGGGTACGAGCAGTACTTC CASSQEGGYEQYF
TRBJ2-2 - TRBV12-5 12 - TGTGCTAGTGGATCCCCGGCCGGGGAGCTGTTTTTT CASGSPAGELFF
TRBJ1-1 - TRBV18 15 - TGTGCCAGCTCACCGGGGCTGATAGGACAGACAGAAGCTTTCTTT CASSPGLIGQTEAFF
TRBJ1-1 - TRBV15 16 - TGTGCCACCAGCAGAGTCCAAGGACAGATGAACACTGAAGCTTTCTTT CATSRVQGQMNTEAFF
TRBJ2-1 - TRBV2 13 - TGTGCCAGCAGTGAAGCGCTCTGGGCAGAGCAGTTCTTC CASSEALWAEQFF
TRBJ2-1 TRBD2 TRBV4-2 18 - TGTGCCAGCAGCCCGAGGTTTGCCGGGACTAGCATGGGCAATGAGCAGTTCTTC CASSPRFAGTSMGNEQFF
TRBJ2-5 TRBD2 TRBV29-1 16 - TGCAGCGTTGAAGCAGGGACTAGCGGGAGTGTGGAGACCCAGTACTTC CSVEAGTSGSVETQYF
TRBJ1-1 TRBD1 TRBV6-4 12 - TGTGCCAGCAGTGATACTAGGGGGCGAGCTTTCTTT CASSDTRGRAFF
TRBJ2-2 TRBD1 TRBV5-1 15 - TGCGCCAGCAGCCGGGACAGGGGGCTTACCGGGGAGCTGTTTTTT CASSRDRGLTGELFF